This passage covers 23 T cell receptor beta chains from one sample sequenced in a study of blood T cell repertoires in COVID-19 (dated by TCRdb to about 2020). Preparation of the library involved the immunoSEQ multiplex PCR assay. Sourced from immuneACCESS, this table was stored by TCRdb with only in-frame sequences that have V and J called. A share of the clones is absent; for the studies checked, an unresolved V gene accounts for under half, and the remainder has no known explanation. The sample data list about 54,000 clones, and about nine tenths of these were observed just once. The biggest ten clones account for around 28% of the sample. Sequenced sample: peripheral blood. These TCRs come from a human donor in a cohort sampled during active COVID-19.

This chain links TRBV19 with TRBJ2-2, with 7 positions matching TRBD1. Germline V gene lookup returns CDR1 LNHDA and CDR2 SQIVND (reference sequence). This CDR3 is 15 amino acids long. J lost 2 bases, V lost 4 bases, and 4 bases had no gene match. CDR3 loop: CASSTGTVNTGELFF. Here the CDR3 DNA reads TGTGCCAGTAGTACCGGGACAGTTAACACCGGGGAGCTGTTTTTT.

V gene TRBV27 combines with J gene TRBJ2-7; perhaps TRBD1 as D (5 bases). CDR1 and CDR2 from the germline V gene are MNHEY and SMNVEV (reference sequence). CDR3 size: 15 residues. Deletions cut 6 bases from V and 0 bases from J, with 15 bases between. The CDR3 DNA follows: TGTGCCAGCAGCCCCACGGACATAGGCTCCTACGAGCAGTACTTC. This encodes CASSPTDIGSYEQYF.

The rearrangement uses TRBV10-3 and TRBJ2-1; 7 bases are shared with TRBD2. The CDR3 runs 14 residues. The trim removed 10 bases at V and 4 bases at J, leaving 10 bases unmatched. Germline lookup yields CDR1 ENHRY and CDR2 SYGVKD. CDR3 DNA: TGTGCCACTTCAAGCGGGGCCCTATACAATGAGCAGTTCTTC. Translating it yields CATSSGALYNEQFF.

This clone was seen a single time. This sequence joins TRBV7-9 and TRBJ2-1, with D perhaps matching TRBD2 (7 bases). Deletions cut 4 bases from V and 8 bases from J, with 21 bases between. The CDR3 runs 16 residues. Per germline, CDR1 SEHNR and CDR2 FQNEAQ (reference sequence). The CDR3 bases are TGTGCCAGCAGCTCTAGAGGGGGGGACCCCCGCGATGAGCAGTTCTTC. Amino acid sequence: CASSSRGGDPRDEQFF.

This clone was observed once. The chain carries TRBV3-1 (or the pseudogene TRBV3-2) and TRBJ1-6; the D is unclear. CDR3 length equals 14 residues. Per germline, CDR1 LGHDT and CDR2 YNNKEL (reference sequence). The V end lost 8 bases, the J end lost 5 bases, and 13 bases lay between the germline ends. The CDR3 sequence is CASRGGLNNSPLHF. Here the CDR3 DNA reads TGTGCCAGCCGCGGAGGGTTAAATAATTCACCCCTCCACTTT.

The chain recombines TRBV5-1 with TRBJ2-1; D not certain. The CDR3 loop spans 13 amino acids. The germline V and J ends were trimmed by 2 bases and 5 bases, with 8 bases remaining between them. CDR1 and CDR2 (germline): SGHRS, YFSETQ. The CDR3 loop is CASSLLDNNEQFF. In DNA form, the CDR3 reads TGCGCCAGCAGCTTACTTGACAACAATGAGCAGTTCTTC.

The chain combines TRBV6-1 with TRBJ2-3; 13 bases are a match to TRBD2. V was clipped by 0 bases and J by 4 bases; unmatched bases: 7. This CDR3 has 18 residues. Germline assignment: CDR1 MNHNS and CDR2 SASEGT. The DNA of the CDR3 is TGTGCCAGCAGTGAAGCCTCAACTAGCGGGGGGGGACCAGATACGCAGTATTTT. Translated, it gives CASSEASTSGGGPDTQYF.

V is TRBV19 and J is TRBJ1-1; tentatively, D is TRBD1 (6 bases). Germline CDR1 LNHDA, CDR2 SQIVND (reference sequence). This CDR3 region has 14 residues. The V gene lost 10 bases and the J gene lost 1 base, with 16 bases spanning the gap. The CDR3 sequence: CATHRAVGNTEAFF. Written as DNA, the CDR3 is TGTGCCACACACAGGGCGGTTGGGAACACTGAAGCTTTCTTT.

This clone was seen once. The rearrangement uses TRBV27 and TRBJ2-2; D might be TRBD2 (6 bases). The germline V gene encodes CDR1 MNHEY and CDR2 SMNVEV (reference sequence). CDR3 length: 17 residues. Trimming shortened V by 6 bases and J by 2 bases, and 19 bases separated the two germline ends. CDR3 nucleotide sequence: TGTGCCAGCAGATTTAAATCCGGGACTGAAAACACCGGGGAGCTGTTTTTT. Protein: CASRFKSGTENTGELFF.

J is TRBJ2-1 and V is TRBV6-5; the D is unclear. CDR3 length: 15 amino acids. Germline-derived CDR1 and CDR2 are MNHEY and SVGAGI. V gave up 8 bases and J gave up 7 bases, with 21 bases separating them. CDR3 DNA sequence: TGTGCCAGCTATGAGGCGGCACAACTCCGGAATGAGCAGTTCTTC. As protein: CASYEAAQLRNEQFF.

The chain recombines TRBV4-2 with TRBJ2-2; no reliable D call. This CDR3 contains 17 residues. From germline, CDR1 is LGHNA and CDR2 YNFKEQ. V shed 0 bases and J shed 5 bases, with 16 bases lying between them. DNA of the CDR3: TGTGCCAGCAGCCAAGATAATGGTCGAACGAGGACCGGGGAGCTGTTTTTT. This codes for CASSQDNGRTRTGELFF.

The chain employs TRBV6-5 and TRBJ1-2, with TRBD1 matching over 9 bases. Germline V gene lookup returns CDR1 MNHEY and CDR2 SVGAGI. The CDR3 is 14 residues long. Unmatched junction bases numbered 6, after V lost 6 bases and J lost 4 bases. CDR3: CASRTDRGGYGYTF. The CDR3 DNA sequence: TGTGCCAGCAGGACCGACAGGGGGGGCTATGGCTACACCTTC.

A single count supports this clone. The chain combines TRBV12-3 or TRBV12-4 with TRBJ2-7; TRBD2 is a possible D gene (5 bases). V was shortened by 7 bases and J by 7 bases, with 14 bases between the two germline ends. The CDR3 totals 12 residues. The CDR3 reads CASTRAAGEQYF. For the CDR3, the DNA is TGTGCCAGCACGAGGGCGGCTGGTGAGCAGTACTTC.

This clone was counted between two and nine times. This chain links TRBV7-2 with TRBJ1-1; D is undetermined. Deletions cut 5 bases from V and 3 bases from J, with 13 bases between. The CDR3 spans 14 residues. CDR1 SGHTA and CDR2 FQGNSA come from the germline V gene. In nucleotides, the CDR3 is TGTGCCAGCAGCCAGACATGGAAGGACACTGAAGCTTTCTTT. Its protein is CASSQTWKDTEAFF.

V usage is TRBV25-1 and J usage is TRBJ2-5, with 14 bases aligning to TRBD2. Looked up from germline, CDR1 is MGHDK and CDR2 is SYGVNS. J gave up 7 bases and V 3 bases, and 7 bases lay outside the gene matches. The CDR3 is 16 amino acids. This CDR3 reads CASSETSGRALGTQYF. The CDR3 DNA reads as TGTGCCAGCAGTGAGACTAGCGGGAGGGCCTTGGGGACCCAGTACTTC.

This clone was recorded only once. The V call is TRBV10-3, the J call TRBJ2-2; 7 bases agree with TRBD1. The germline V gene has CDR1 ENHRY and CDR2 SYGVKD. There are 13 residues in the CDR3. The V gene end was trimmed by 10 bases and the J gene end by 5 bases; junction bases not matched to a gene: 7. In DNA, the CDR3 is TGTGCCACAGGGACAGTGACTACCGGGGAGCTGTTTTTT. Protein: CATGTVTTGELFF.

The chain combines TRBV2 with TRBJ2-3, with D possibly being TRBD2 (7 bases). The V end lost 6 bases, the J end lost 11 bases, and 21 bases lay between the germline ends. CDR3 length equals 14 residues. Germline V gene lookup returns CDR1 SNHLY and CDR2 FYNNEI. In DNA form, the CDR3 reads TGTGCCAGCAGCCGAAGGGGGGGCGGTGGAAAGCAGTATTTT. Translated: CASSRRGGGGKQYF.

The chain couples TRBV3-1 (or the pseudogene TRBV3-2) to TRBJ2-3; 7 bases line up with TRBD2. Germline V gene data show CDR1 as LGHDT and CDR2 as YNNKEL (reference sequence). V dropped 6 bases and J dropped 2; count of bases not matched to a gene: 5. This CDR3 comprises 14 residues. The CDR3 coding sequence is TGTGCCAGCAGACCTAGCGGACTCACAGATACGCAGTATTTT. This gives the protein CASRPSGLTDTQYF.

The rearrangement links TRBV21-1 to TRBJ2-7; the table's D gene call, TRBD1, was not cross checked with the DNA. TRBV21-1 is noted as a pseudogene. This CDR3 spans 15 amino acids. CDR3: CASSTGQGAGYEQYF. CDR3 coding DNA: TGTGCCAGCAGCACTGGACAGGGGGCGGGATACGAGCAGTACTTC.

This chain uses TRBV3-1 (or the pseudogene TRBV3-2) with TRBJ2-7; TRBD1 aligns across 12 bases. Germline V gene lookup returns CDR1 LGHDT and CDR2 YNNKEL (reference sequence). The CDR3 contains 15 residues. Trimming removed 8 bases from V and 3 bases from J; junction bases left unmatched: 8. CDR3 coding DNA: TGTGCCAGCGGCGGGACAGGGGGCTGGTACTACGAGCAGTACTTC. This translates into CASGGTGGWYYEQYF.

The chain is built from TRBV2 and TRBJ1-5, with TRBD1 matching over 9 bases. Germline CDR1 reads SNHLY; CDR2 reads FYNNEI. The CDR3 extends over 15 amino acids. The V gene end was trimmed by 3 bases and the J gene end by 7 bases; junction bases not matched to a gene: 7. The CDR3 region is CASSDGTGGRQPQHF. The CDR3 DNA reads as TGTGCCAGCAGTGACGGTACAGGGGGCAGGCAGCCCCAGCATTTT. Supplemented by reference TRBV2 and TRBJ1-5, the full variable domain reads EPEVTQTPSHQVTQMGQEVILRCVPISNHLYFYWYRQILGQKVEFLVSFYNNEISEKSEIFDDQFSVERPDGSNFTLKIRSTKLEDSAMYFCASSDGTGGRQPQHFGDGTRLSIL.

This sequence joins TRBV18 and TRBJ2-1; D ambiguous. Germline CDR1 and CDR2: KGHSH and LQKENI. The CDR3 is 12 residues long. Trimming took off 4 bases at V and 3 bases at J, with 4 bases between the two ends. The CDR3 DNA follows: TGTGCCAGCTCACGAGACTACAATGAGCAGTTCTTC. This sequence encodes CASSRDYNEQFF.

This clone was recorded once. The V call is TRBV7-3, the J call TRBJ2-5; 8 bases line up with TRBD2. Germline assignment: CDR1 SGHTA and CDR2 FQGTGA. The CDR3 is 15 residues long. The V gene end was trimmed by 5 bases and the J gene end by 1 base; junction bases not matched to a gene: 6. The CDR3 DNA reads TGTGCCAGCAGCCCCCAGCGGGGGCCCCAAGAGACCCAGTACTTC. Its translation is CASSPQRGPQETQYF.